Sequencing of this T cell receptor beta chain was carried out in a study of T cell responses to AZD1222 COVID-19 vaccine. Only in-frame clones appear in the TCRdb table, and some are missing; sequencing was by immunoSEQ multiplex PCR. The repertoire holds about 160,000 clones, with 85% to 90% as singletons. General observations from the study: Receipt of two AZD1222 doses was followed by a rise in Spike-specific TCR breadth and depth.

The CDR3 extends over 14 amino acids. Trimming took 1 base from V and 3 from J, leaving 9 bases between them. The germline V gene has CDR1 LGHNA and CDR2 YSLEER. Regarding this clone: Its antigen is not known.

The input for sequencing was peripheral blood, taken 28 days after the second AZD1222 dose. The V call is TRBV4-3, the J call TRBJ1-1; D unclear. This TCR came from an adult who received the AZD1222 COVID-19 vaccine. The CDR3 is CASSQAPSDTEAFF. For the CDR3, the DNA is TGCGCCAGCAGCCAAGCCCCCTCCGACACTGAAGCTTTCTTT.